This T cell receptor beta chain was identified in a study of cytomegalovirus exposure and HLA in healthy donors. Broader study findings: For TCR beta chains, V- and J-gene trimming was later linked to a missense DCLRE1C variant.

This clone was observed a handful of times. The antigen remains unidentified. Both 60 Vbeta primers and 13 Jbeta primers went into the PCR. Sequenced by immunoSEQ multiplex PCR; TCRdb stores in-frame clones only, minus some. Of 150,000 to 200,000 clones in the sample, around 69% were seen once. V was clipped by 1 base and J by 7 bases; unmatched bases: 9. Germline CDR1 is SGHTA and CDR2 is FQGNSA. The CDR3 is made up of 18 amino acids. Sequencing used PBMCs. The TCR comes from a woman between 25 and 40 years old in good health and CMV-seronegative. This sequence joins TRBV7-2 and TRBJ2-2, with 13 bases that match TRBD2. In nucleotides, the CDR3 is TGTGCCAGCAGCTTAGTCTTCGGACTAGCGGGAGTTATCGGGGAGCTGTTTTTT. Protein sequence: CASSLVFGLAGVIGELFF.